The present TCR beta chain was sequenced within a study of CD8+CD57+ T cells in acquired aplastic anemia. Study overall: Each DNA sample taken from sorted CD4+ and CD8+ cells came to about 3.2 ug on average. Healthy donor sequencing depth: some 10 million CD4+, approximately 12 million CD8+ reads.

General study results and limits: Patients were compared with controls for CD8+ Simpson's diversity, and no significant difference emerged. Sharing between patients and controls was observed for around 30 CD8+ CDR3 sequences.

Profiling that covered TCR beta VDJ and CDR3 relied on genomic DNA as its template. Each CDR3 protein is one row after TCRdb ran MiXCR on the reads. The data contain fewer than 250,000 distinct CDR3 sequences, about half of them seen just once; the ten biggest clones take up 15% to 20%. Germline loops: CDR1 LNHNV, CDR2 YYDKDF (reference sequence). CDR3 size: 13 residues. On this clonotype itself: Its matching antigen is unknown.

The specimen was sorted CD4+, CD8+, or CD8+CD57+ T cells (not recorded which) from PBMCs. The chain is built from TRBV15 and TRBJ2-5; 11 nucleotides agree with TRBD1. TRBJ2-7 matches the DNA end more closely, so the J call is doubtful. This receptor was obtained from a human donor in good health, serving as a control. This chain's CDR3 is CATSRDRGSEQYF. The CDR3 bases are TGTGCCACCAGCCGGGACAGGGGGTCCGAGCAGTACTTC.